This TCR beta chain appears in the sequencing data of a study of blood T cell repertoires in COVID-19. About the research overall: Acute-phase and convalescent COVID-19 samples originated in the United States, Italy and Spain. T cells, B-cell-depleted T cells, or PBMCs supplied cDNA or gDNA.

CDR3 size: 16 residues. Germline V CDR1 and CDR2: MNHEY, SVGAGI. V lost 3 bases and J lost 6; bases outside the gene matches: 8. Assay used: immunoSEQ multiplex PCR; TCRdb lists only in-frame clones, some missing. This sample has about 90,000 clones; around 86% occur once, and the top ten carry about 3.2%. The origin of this receptor is an older woman with acute or convalescent COVID-19. This chain uses TRBV6-5 with TRBJ2-1; 10 positions agree with TRBD2. The sample comprised peripheral blood. The DNA of the CDR3 is TGTGCCAGCAGTTATAGTTTTGCTAGCGGGGGCAATGAGCAGTTCTTC. Amino acid sequence: CASSYSFASGGNEQFF.